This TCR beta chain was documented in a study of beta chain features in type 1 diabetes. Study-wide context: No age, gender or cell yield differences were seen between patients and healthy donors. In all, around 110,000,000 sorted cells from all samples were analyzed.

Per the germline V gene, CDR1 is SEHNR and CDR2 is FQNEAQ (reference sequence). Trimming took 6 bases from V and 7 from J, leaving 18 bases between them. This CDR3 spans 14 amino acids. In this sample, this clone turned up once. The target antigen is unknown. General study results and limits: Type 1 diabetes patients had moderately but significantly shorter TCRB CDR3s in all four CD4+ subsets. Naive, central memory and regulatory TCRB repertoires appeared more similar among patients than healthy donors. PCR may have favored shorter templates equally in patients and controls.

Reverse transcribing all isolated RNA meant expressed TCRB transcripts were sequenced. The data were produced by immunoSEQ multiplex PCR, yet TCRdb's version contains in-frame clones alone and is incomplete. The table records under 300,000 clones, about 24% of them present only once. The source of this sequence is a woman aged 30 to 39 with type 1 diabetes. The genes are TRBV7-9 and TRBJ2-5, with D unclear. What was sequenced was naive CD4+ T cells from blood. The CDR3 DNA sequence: TGTGCCAGCAGGTTCGATTACGGAGTTGGGACCCAGTACTTC. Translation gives CASRFDYGVGTQYF.